Given below is one TCR beta chain in context. The target of this receptor is not known. The record has no base qualities; no much larger clone is one base away. The data stem from a study of T cell responses to AZD1222 COVID-19 vaccine (dated by TCRdb to about 2021). Regarding the complete study: AZD1222 recipients whose second dose came at about 4 weeks and those whose second dose came at about 12 weeks were combined into one group, since spike-specific TCR depth and breadth did not differ between the two schedules. Trial participants were enrolled into age subgroups of 18-55, 56-69 and 70-plus years, which contained roughly 140, 27 and 60 TCR-sequenced participants, respectively. TCR sequencing covered fewer than 250 trial participants: around 210 given two doses of AZD1222 and approximately 26 given two doses of MenACWY control vaccine.

The CDR3 regions of human TCRbeta chains were analyzed by immunosequencing. As for how the authors treated the data: TCRs in the repertoires were matched against a reference library of SARS-CoV-2-specific TCRs that had been generated with the MIRA antigen-specificity platform. Breadth was defined as the fraction of unique TCRs that were SARS-CoV-2-associated, and depth was defined as the fraction of total T cells that were SARS-CoV-2-associated. Each spike-specific TCR was assigned to its reactive spike region and to a CD4 or CD8 class using the MIRA data. Log10-transformed breadth and depth values were compared by one-way ANOVA with Sidak's multiple comparisons tests. The clones in this table, taken by TCRdb from immuneACCESS, are in-frame only. Not every clone is retained; where verified, under half of the shortfall comes from an unresolved V gene, and the cause of the rest is unknown. V, J and clone size are those of that table, while D and trimming were read from the DNA. Recorded for this sample are roughly 100,000 clones; 90% of them occurred a single time. The ten largest clones capture under 5.5% of the sample.

V loses 2 bases, J loses 7 bases, and the germline ends lie 12 bases apart. Including the terminal cysteine and phenylalanine, the CDR3 comprises 12 residues. Of the read, only the CDR3 DNA is kept; its 36 bases are in frame from base 1. Reading the germline V gene (reference sequence) gives CDR1 GTSNPN and CDR2 SVGIG. What the study reported, not specific to this receptor: Because no samples from the day 14 peak response were available, repertoires could be characterized only after the peak T cell response. Only 5 to 7 AZD1222 recipients were SARS-CoV-2 seropositive at baseline, limiting conclusions about previously exposed vaccinees. Most participants were white British and females outnumbered males, and the authors suggested that clonal diversity may have been underestimated. In the small 56-69-year group, the increase in depth fell short of significance, most likely because of low power. Epitopes outside the regions mutated in the B.1.351 and B.1.1.7 variants were reportedly recognized by nearly half of the unique spike-specific TCRs. Spike-specific TCR breadth and depth rose significantly after two AZD1222 doses compared with day 0 and with MenACWY recipients. The whole spike protein was spanned by vaccine-associated CD4 TCRs, and dominant responses were seen in regions 160-218 and 743-854.

Read against the paper, the sample's time point label means: baseline before first vaccination. Vaccinee samples were obtained from the UK trials COV001 and COV002, which included a single-blind randomized controlled phase 2/3 trial of AZD1222 (ChAdOx1 nCoV-19) in healthy adults. For TCRbeta chain sequencing, PBMC samples were collected from trial participants at day 0 and at day 28 after the second dose. This clonotype was sampled from an adult in good health. The material was peripheral blood, obtained on day 0 of AZD1222 vaccination. Recombination joined TRBV30 with TRBJ2-7; 5 matching bases give a weak D call of TRBD2. The nucleotide sequence is TGTGCCTGGAGTCCCCTAGCAAGGGAGCAGTACTTC. The translation is CAWSPLAREQYF.